The 25 T cell receptor beta chains given below trace back to one sample, sequenced in a study of radiation and T cells in renal cell carcinoma. Produced via immunoSEQ multiplex PCR; TCRdb's table is partial and in-frame only. The sample lists 100,000 to 150,000 clones; around four fifths were seen once. As for time point: blood 2 weeks post-SBRT. Treatment here: 15 Gy SBRT to primary tumor, nephrectomy 4 weeks later. The sequenced sample was blood, obtained from a patient whose treatment included radiotherapy and nephrectomy. These receptors originate from a woman between 55 and 75 years old with renal cell carcinoma.

In its sample, this clone was seen a few times. This chain links TRBV28 with TRBJ2-6; D is unresolved. Between the trimmed V and J ends, which lost 7 bases and 0 bases, there was a span of 10 bases. CDR3 size: 15 residues. The germline CDR1 and CDR2 sequences are MDHEN and SYDVKM. CDR3 nucleotides: TGTGCCAGCACAGGACGCGCCTCTGGGGCCAACGTCCTGACTTTC. This translates into CASTGRASGANVLTF.

The J gene is TRBJ1-1, the V gene TRBV27; a possible D gene is TRBD1 (5 bases). The CDR3 extends over 13 amino acids. V was trimmed by 8 bases and J by 1 base, leaving 11 bases between them. The germline V gene has CDR1 MNHEY and CDR2 SMNVEV (reference sequence). The CDR3 protein is CASAGLRNTEAFF. In DNA, the CDR3 is TGTGCCAGCGCGGGGCTAAGGAACACTGAAGCTTTCTTT.

This clone occurred once. The chain is built from TRBV6-5 and TRBJ1-2; D is possibly TRBD1 (5 bases). The CDR3 spans 14 residues. V was cut by 0 bases and J by 0 bases, with 5 bases left in between. Germline lookup yields CDR1 MNHEY and CDR2 SVGAGI. The CDR3 DNA reads as TGTGCCAGCAGTTACTCGACAGCTAACTATGGCTACACCTTC. Translated: CASSYSTANYGYTF.

The chain is built from TRBV2 and TRBJ1-5; TRBD1 agrees at 7 bases. Looked up from germline, CDR1 is SNHLY and CDR2 is FYNNEI. The V segment lost 4 bases and the J segment 6 bases; nucleotides outside the gene matches: 6. This CDR3 is built from 14 residues. CDR3 protein: CASSAQGLSQPQHF. The CDR3 DNA is TGTGCCAGCAGTGCACAGGGGTTAAGTCAGCCCCAGCATTTT. Drawing the rest from reference TRBV2 and TRBJ1-5, the complete variable domain is EPEVTQTPSHQVTQMGQEVILRCVPISNHLYFYWYRQILGQKVEFLVSFYNNEISEKSEIFDDQFSVERPDGSNFTLKIRSTKLEDSAMYFCASSAQGLSQPQHFGDGTRLSIL.

The CDR3 spells CASSLTEVRGYTF. CDR3 DNA sequence: TGTGCCAGCAGCTTGACGGAAGTCAGGGGCTACACCTTC. This chain connects TRBV5-5 to TRBJ1-2; D gene ambiguous. Deletions cut 1 base from V and 8 bases from J, with 12 bases between. This CDR3 spans 13 amino acids. CDR1 and CDR2 (germline): SGHKS, YYEKEE (reference sequence). The entire variable domain, with the rest obtained from reference TRBV5-5 and TRBJ1-2, is as follows: DAGVTQSPTHLIKTRGQQVTLRCSPISGHKSVSWYQQVLGQGPQFIFQYYEKEERGRGNFPDRFSARQFPNYSSELNVNALLLGDSALYLCASSLTEVRGYTFGSGTRLTVV.

The rearrangement joins TRBV5-6 to TRBJ2-3, with unresolved D. CDR3 size: 14 residues. Germline-derived CDR1 and CDR2 are SGHDT and YYEEEE. The germline V and J ends were trimmed by 1 base and 3 bases, with 9 bases remaining between them. The CDR3 spells CASSLRGFTDTQYF. CDR3 bases: TGTGCCAGCAGCTTGCGCGGCTTTACAGATACGCAGTATTTT.

The J gene is TRBJ2-3, the V gene TRBV27, with D uncertain. Trimming left V 2 bases short and J 5 bases short, with 8 bases between. The CDR3 spans 13 residues. Per germline, CDR1 MNHEY and CDR2 SMNVEV (reference sequence). The CDR3 sequence is CASSLEKEDTQYF. The CDR3 DNA follows: TGTGCCAGCAGTTTAGAAAAAGAAGATACGCAGTATTTT.

V is TRBV5-1 and J is TRBJ1-6, with TRBD1 matching 8 bases. The ends lost 2 bases at V and 9 bases at J; junction bases unmatched: 7. Germline V gene data show CDR1 as SGHRS and CDR2 as YFSETQ. The CDR3 extends over 15 amino acids. The CDR3: CASSLLDRDGSPLHF. CDR3 in DNA: TGCGCCAGCAGCTTACTGGACAGGGATGGTTCACCCCTCCACTTT.

The V and J genes are TRBV6-1 and TRBJ1-1; 8 bases line up with TRBD1. The trim removed 5 bases at V and 3 bases at J, leaving 5 bases unmatched. Germline V CDR1 and CDR2: MNHNS, SASEGT. There are 14 residues in the CDR3. CDR3 nucleotides: TGTGCCAGCAGTCAAAAACAGGGGGACACTGAAGCTTTCTTT. The encoded protein is CASSQKQGDTEAFF.

The chain carries TRBV6-5 and TRBJ1-4; D remains unclear. Germline V lookup: CDR1 MNHEY, CDR2 SVGAGI. Trimming pared 0 bases from V and 0 bases from J, leaving 8 bases between. The CDR3 contains 16 residues. The chain's CDR3 is CASSYSFHTTNEKLFF. CDR3 sequence (DNA): TGTGCCAGCAGTTACTCGTTCCACACAACTAATGAAAAACTGTTTTTT.

The V and J genes are TRBV2 and TRBJ1-5; 11 bases are shared with TRBD1. V lost 8 bases, J lost 5 bases, and 5 bases stayed unmatched. The CDR3 runs to 14 residues. The germline V gene encodes CDR1 SNHLY and CDR2 FYNNEI. The CDR3 here is CASGQGARDQPQHF. The CDR3 bases are TGTGCCAGCGGACAGGGGGCTCGAGATCAGCCCCAGCATTTT.

The DNA for the CDR3 is TGTGCCACCTCCCCGGGAGGAAACACCATATATTTT. It yields the protein CATSPGGNTIYF. V and J are TRBV15 and TRBJ1-3; D remains unclear. CDR1 is LNHNV and CDR2 is YYDKDF in the germline V gene (reference sequence). This CDR3 has 12 amino acids. V lost 8 bases, J lost 4 bases, and 9 bases lay in between.

This CDR3 reads CASSFQGGSGQPQHF. The CDR3 DNA follows: TGTGCCAGCAGTTTCCAGGGGGGCTCAGGTCAGCCCCAGCATTTT. V and J are TRBV28 and TRBJ1-5; 7 positions agree with TRBD1. The CDR3 is 15 residues long. Per germline, CDR1 MDHEN and CDR2 SYDVKM. With V trimmed by 3 bases and J by 6 bases, 8 bases remained unmatched.

The CDR3 sequence: CASSWGAATDTQYF. The CDR3 DNA is TGTGCCAGCAGTTGGGGGGCGGCCACAGATACGCAGTATTTT. The V and J genes are TRBV28 and TRBJ2-3; D may be TRBD1 or TRBD2 (6 bases each). V was shortened by 4 bases and J by 2 bases, with 10 bases between the two germline ends. In germline, CDR1 is MDHEN, CDR2 SYDVKM. The CDR3 loop spans 14 amino acids.

A few counts support this clone. The chain carries TRBV9 and TRBJ1-1; D gene uncertain. The V end was cut by 0 bases, the J end by 7 bases, with 10 bases between. Germline loops: CDR1 SGDLS, CDR2 YYNGEE. CDR3 length equals 13 residues. The CDR3 loop is CASSVEPWNEAFF. CDR3 DNA sequence: TGTGCCAGCAGCGTAGAACCCTGGAATGAAGCTTTCTTT.

This rearrangement joins TRBV6-1 to TRBJ2-5; possibly TRBD2 for D (5 bases). This CDR3 spans 12 amino acids. Germline values: CDR1 MNHNS, CDR2 SASEGT. V lost 5 bases and J 3 bases, leaving 7 bases between the germline ends. CDR3 sequence reads: CASSQLEETQYF. In DNA form, the CDR3 reads TGTGCCAGCAGTCAACTAGAAGAGACCCAGTACTTC.

V gene TRBV5-4 combines with J gene TRBJ1-1; D not certain. V was pared by 0 bases and J by 1 base, with 4 bases between. This CDR3 comprises 13 residues. The germline V gene has CDR1 SGHNT and CDR2 YYREEE (reference sequence). The CDR3 DNA sequence: TGTGCCAGCAGCTTGGGGGAGAACACTGAAGCTTTCTTT. Its translation: CASSLGENTEAFF.

This rearrangement joins TRBV4-2 to TRBJ2-4; D possibly corresponds to TRBD2 (5 bases). CDR1 and CDR2 from the germline V gene are LGHNA and YNFKEQ. Trimming pared 0 bases from V and 0 bases from J, leaving 15 bases between. This CDR3 has 18 amino acids. The CDR3 DNA reads as TGTGCCAGCAGCCAAGATCGAGAGGGCCGAATAGCCAAAAACATTCAGTACTTC. Encoded protein: CASSQDREGRIAKNIQYF.

The chain couples TRBV19 to TRBJ2-7; TRBD1 agrees at 11 bases. This CDR3 region has 15 residues. The germline V gene has CDR1 LNHDA and CDR2 SQIVND (reference sequence). After removal of 6 bases from V and 2 bases from J, the junction contained 6 bases not matched to a gene. CDR3 residues: CASSPGGQGAYEQYF. The CDR3 DNA sequence: TGTGCCAGTAGCCCAGGGGGACAGGGGGCCTACGAGCAGTACTTC. Full variable domain (remainder filled in from reference TRBV19 and TRBJ2-7): DGGITQSPKYLFRKEGQNVTLSCEQNLNHDAMYWYRQDPGQGLRLIYYSQIVNDFQKGDIAEGYSVSREKKESFPLTVTSAQKNPTAFYLCASSPGGQGAYEQYFGPGTRLTVT.

This chain joins TRBV11-2 and TRBJ1-1, with D perhaps matching TRBD1 (5 bases). The CDR3 contains 15 residues. Trimming took 2 bases from V and 5 from J, leaving 15 bases between them. The V gene's germline CDR1 is SGHAT and CDR2 FQNNGV. The CDR3 nucleotides are TGTGCCAGCAGCTTAACCGGGACGACCTGGACTGAAGCTTTCTTT. Encoded protein: CASSLTGTTWTEAFF.

The chain uses TRBV7-2 and TRBJ2-3; possibly TRBD2 for D (5 bases). With 6 bases removed from V and 3 bases from J, the gap between germline ends came to 16 bases. This CDR3 region has 15 residues. Germline CDR1 SGHTA, CDR2 FQGNSA. The CDR3 nucleotides read TGTGCCAGCAGGCTTAGCGAAATGGTAACAGATACGCAGTATTTT. Translation gives CASRLSEMVTDTQYF. The full variable domain, with the rest looked up from reference TRBV7-2 and TRBJ2-3, is GAGVSQSPSNKVTEKGKDVELRCDPISGHTALYWYRQSLGQGLEFLIYFQGNSAPDKSGLPSDRFSAERTGGSVSTLTIQRTQQEDSAVYLCASRLSEMVTDTQYFGPGTRLTVL.

The V call is TRBV6-1, the J call TRBJ1-1; no firm D call. The length of the CDR3 is 13 residues. CDR1 MNHNS and CDR2 SASEGT come from the germline V gene. The V end lost 5 bases, the J end lost 5 bases, and 12 bases lay between the germline ends. The CDR3 DNA sequence: TGTGCCAGCAGTTCCATGGTGGGAACTGAAGCTTTCTTT. This gives the protein CASSSMVGTEAFF.

The chain combines TRBV7-3 with TRBJ2-3; the D is unclear. This CDR3 is 15 amino acids long. CDR1 SGHTA and CDR2 FQGTGA come from the germline V gene. V lost 0 bases, J lost 0 bases, and 7 bases lay in between. The CDR3 DNA sequence: TGTGCCAGCAGCTTAACCCCCTATAGCACAGATACGCAGTATTTT. Amino acids: CASSLTPYSTDTQYF.

This chain connects TRBV5-6 to TRBJ2-2, with 9 nucleotides matching TRBD1. J gave up 4 bases and V 1 base, and 2 bases lay outside the gene matches. Germline V gives CDR1 SGHDT, CDR2 YYEEEE. This CDR3 region has 15 residues. CDR3 bases: TGTGCCAGCAGCTTGACAGGGGGCTCCACCGGGGAGCTGTTTTTT. Translating it yields CASSLTGGSTGELFF.

The chain links TRBV10-3 to TRBJ2-3; D is unresolved. The germline CDR1 and CDR2 sequences are ENHRY and SYGVKD. Trimming pared 2 bases from V and 3 bases from J, leaving 21 bases between. The CDR3 sequence is 18 residues long. The CDR3 nucleotides are TGTGCCATCAGTGAGCTTAAGGCCGGTGCCGCGAAAACAGATACGCAGTATTTT. This translates into CAISELKAGAAKTDTQYF.